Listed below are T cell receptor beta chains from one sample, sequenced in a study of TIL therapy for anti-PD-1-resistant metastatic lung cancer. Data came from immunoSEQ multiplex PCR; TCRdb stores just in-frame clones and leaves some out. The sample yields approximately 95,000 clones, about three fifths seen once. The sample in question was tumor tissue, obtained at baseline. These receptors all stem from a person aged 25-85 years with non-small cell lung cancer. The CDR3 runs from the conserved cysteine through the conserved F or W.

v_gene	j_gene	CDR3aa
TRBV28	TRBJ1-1	CASSLGQGVTEAFF
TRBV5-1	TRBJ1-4	CASRDRPGTTNEKLFF
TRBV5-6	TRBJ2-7	CASSLVFNEQYF
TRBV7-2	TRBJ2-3	CASSFGGGPDTQYF
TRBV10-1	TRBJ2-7	CASSEWRTSGRNEQYF
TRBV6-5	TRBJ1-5	CASRTPGLSQPQHF
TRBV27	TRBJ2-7	CASSLGPGDYEQYF
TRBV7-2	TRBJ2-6	CASSLMGASGANVLTF
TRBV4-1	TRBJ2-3	CASSQLEGSRADTQYF
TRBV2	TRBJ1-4	CASRWGGPATNEKLFF
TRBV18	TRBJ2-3	CASSTPGQGRDTQYF
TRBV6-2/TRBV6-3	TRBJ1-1	CASSYPPPGGRNTEAFF
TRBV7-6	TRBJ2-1	CASSLVGGKVDEQFF
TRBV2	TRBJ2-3	CASRGQGEDTQYF
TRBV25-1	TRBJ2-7	CASSAQRAGPSNEQYF
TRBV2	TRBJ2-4	CASSEARSRGRGAKNIQYF
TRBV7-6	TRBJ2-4	CASSPGPLQNIQYF
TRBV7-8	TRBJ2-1	CASSLAQTGPSSYNEQFF
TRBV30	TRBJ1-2	CAWTPTRVFYGYTF
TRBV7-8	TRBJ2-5	CASSLDVTTQYF
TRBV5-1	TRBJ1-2	CASSLEATGYGYTF
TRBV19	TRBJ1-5	CASTVGNQPQHF